This entry features one T cell receptor (beta chain) sequence. Its antigen is currently unknown. The germline gene is not matched at one end of the junction; a read error may be the cause. No cell sorting was done before RNA was extracted from the tissue. Distant lung tissue was collected more than 3 cm away from the tumor edge. The data were obtained in a study of tumor and adjacent non-tumor tissue in lung cancer. Study context: The cohort had 12 adenocarcinoma, a couple of squamous cell and 1 small cell patients.

Germline V lookup: CDR1 SGHNT, CDR2 YENEEA. The CDR3 spans 16 residues. The library came from three nested PCR rounds adapted from ARM-PCR protocols. TCRdb reanalysed the multiplex PCR reads using MiXCR and keeps one entry per CDR3 protein. The sample shows approximately 82,000 distinct CDR3 sequences, over 65% of them seen only once. Notes on the study in general: In normal lung, the top 100 clones were significantly more dominant than in tumor.

The receptor was derived from a man between 65 and 85 years old with non-small cell lung cancer. The chain employs TRBV11-3 and TRBJ1-1; 7 positions match TRBD1. Input material: distant non-tumor lung tissue. The CDR3 nucleotides read TGTGCCTGCAGCTTCTGGGACAGAACCCTGATCACTGAAGTTTTCTTT. Amino acids: CACSFWDRTLITEVFF.